These 15 T cell receptor beta chains were sequenced from one sample in a study of OX40 agonist ivuxolimab in advanced cancers. The repertoire was sequenced with immunoSEQ multiplex PCR; TCRdb's copy has only in-frame clones and lacks some. In the table there are tens of thousands of clones, around 82% of which are singletons. The sequenced sample was CD4+ or CD8+ T cells sorted from blood, obtained in a trial of the OX40 agonist ivuxolimab. Receptor source: an adult with an advanced solid tumor such as melanoma, head and neck, liver or kidney cancer.

This clone was counted a few times. The J gene is TRBJ2-2, the V gene TRBV11-2, with 10 bases fitting TRBD1. CDR3 length: 16 amino acids. Germline lookup yields CDR1 SGHAT and CDR2 FQNNGV. The junction had 10 bases not matched to a gene; V was cut back by 5 bases and J by 7 bases. The CDR3 DNA is TGTGCCAGCAGCCCACCGGGACAGGGGTTCATCGGGGAGCTGTTTTTT. It codes for CASSPPGQGFIGELFF.

This clone was seen only a few times. This chain connects TRBV7-9 to TRBJ1-4; no firm D call. Germline V gene sequence: CDR1 SEHNR, CDR2 FQNEAQ (reference sequence). Trimming took 1 base from V and 0 from J, leaving 12 bases between them. This CDR3 comprises 17 residues. CDR3 loop: CASSLGLSLTTNEKLFF. The DNA for the CDR3 is TGTGCCAGCAGCTTAGGGCTCAGTCTGACAACTAATGAAAAACTGTTTTTT.

CDR3 DNA sequence: TGTGCCATCAGTACGAGCGCCGGTGAGCAGTTCTTC. It specifies CAISTSAGEQFF. The rearrangement joins TRBV10-3 to TRBJ2-1; no firm D call. The CDR3 length is 12 residues. V dropped 5 bases and J dropped 9 bases, with 11 bases sitting between them. The germline V gene has CDR1 ENHRY and CDR2 SYGVKD.

The chain joins TRBV6-5 to TRBJ2-1; D call uncertain. V was cut by 2 bases and J by 0 bases, with 5 bases left in between. The CDR3 runs 14 residues. CDR1 is MNHEY, CDR2 SVGAGI, per germline. CDR3 region: CASSYQVSYNEQFF. CDR3 sequence (DNA): TGTGCCAGCAGTTACCAAGTCTCCTACAATGAGCAGTTCTTC.

This chain uses TRBV5-1 with TRBJ2-7; D ambiguous. CDR1 and CDR2 from the germline V gene are SGHRS and YFSETQ. The CDR3 totals 12 residues. V lost 0 bases and J 0 bases, leaving 1 base between the germline ends. The CDR3 DNA is TGCGCCAGCAGCTTGGCCTCCTACGAGCAGTACTTC. This codes for CASSLASYEQYF.

The chain combines TRBV14 with TRBJ1-4; no clear D. The V and J ends lost 4 bases and 8 bases respectively, with 11 bases between them. The germline V gene has CDR1 SGHDN and CDR2 FVKESK. The CDR3 is made up of 13 amino acids. The CDR3 loop reads CASSPRTGEKLFF. As DNA, the CDR3 is TGTGCCAGCAGCCCCCGGACGGGAGAAAAACTGTTTTTT.

CDR3 loop: CASSLGSVRDTQYF. CDR3 in DNA: TGCGCCAGCAGCTTGGGGTCGGTTAGGGATACGCAGTATTTT. The genes are TRBV5-1 and TRBJ2-3; D remains ambiguous. Looked up from germline, CDR1 is SGHRS and CDR2 is YFSETQ. The CDR3 is 14 amino acids. Trimming took off 0 bases at V and 6 bases at J, with 11 bases between the two ends.

This chain uses TRBV2 with TRBJ1-2; D gene uncertain. CDR3 length equals 15 residues. In germline, CDR1 is SNHLY, CDR2 FYNNEI. Trimming took 4 bases from V and 1 from J, leaving 13 bases between them. The CDR3 nucleotides read TGTGCCAGCAGTGTAGAGCTGAAGGTTAACTATGGCTACACCTTC. It codes for CASSVELKVNYGYTF.

A single count supports this clone. The chain is built from TRBV7-9 and TRBJ2-3; D possibly corresponds to TRBD1 (5 bases). This CDR3 spans 14 amino acids. Trimming left V 3 bases short and J 4 bases short, with 11 bases between. CDR1 and CDR2 (germline): SEHNR, FQNEAQ (reference sequence). This CDR3 reads CASSFSQGADTQYF. DNA for the CDR3: TGTGCCAGCAGCTTTAGTCAGGGTGCAGATACGCAGTATTTT.

This clone was recorded a few times. The gene calls are TRBV28 and TRBJ2-1; D gene uncertain. The CDR3 length is 11 residues. Trimming pared 7 bases from V and 7 bases from J, leaving 8 bases between. CDR1 MDHEN and CDR2 SYDVKM come from the germline V gene. The CDR3 loop reads CASKAWNEQFF. CDR3 in DNA: TGTGCCAGCAAGGCTTGGAATGAGCAGTTCTTC.

The table lists this clone with a few counts. V and J are TRBV4-1 and TRBJ1-3; no definite D call. This CDR3 contains 16 residues. In germline, CDR1 is MGHRA, CDR2 YSYEKL. V lost 0 bases and J lost 0, with 9 bases in between. DNA for the CDR3: TGCGCCAGCAGCCAAGAAGATGCTACCTCTGGAAACACCATATATTTT. Translating gives CASSQEDATSGNTIYF.

V is TRBV2 and J is TRBJ2-2, with 8 bases aligning to TRBD1. The CDR3 has 14 residues. Germline V gene data show CDR1 as SNHLY and CDR2 as FYNNEI. The J segment lost 1 base and the V segment lost 7 bases, leaving 2 bases of the junction unmatched. The CDR3 loop reads CASMDRVNTGELFF. CDR3 DNA: TGTGCCAGCATGGACAGGGTGAACACCGGGGAGCTGTTTTTT.

The chain recombines TRBV7-2 with TRBJ2-7; possibly TRBD1 for D (6 bases). V dropped 4 bases and J dropped 7 bases, with 20 bases sitting between them. The germline gives CDR1 SGHTA, CDR2 FQGNSA. CDR3 length: 15 residues. The CDR3: CASSSPDIRGGEQYF. CDR3 coding DNA: TGTGCCAGCAGCTCCCCGGATATCAGGGGCGGGGAGCAGTACTTC.

This rearrangement joins TRBV2 to TRBJ2-7; no clear D. Trimming stripped 9 bases from V and 3 bases from J, with 12 bases between. Germline values: CDR1 SNHLY, CDR2 FYNNEI. The CDR3 totals 12 residues. Here the CDR3 reads CASRTPGYEQYF. DNA for the CDR3: TGTGCCAGTCGGACCCCTGGCTACGAGCAGTACTTC.

The V and J genes are TRBV5-8 and TRBJ2-5, with no clear D. The length of the CDR3 is 16 residues. Trimming removed 0 bases from V and 5 bases from J, with 17 bases in between. The germline V gene has CDR1 SGHTS and CDR2 YDEGEE. The CDR3 DNA reads TGTGCCAGCAGCTTGGCAAAAACTCTCTGGCGGGAGACCCAGTACTTC. It codes for CASSLAKTLWRETQYF.